This T cell receptor (beta chain) came from a study of regulatory T cells in long-lasting Graves disease. At the level of the study: For under 3 months, newly diagnosed Graves' patients had been taking antithyroid drugs.

Overall study findings and caveats: Whereas new patients shared 870 or so public clonotypes, persistent patients shared more, at approximately 2,700.

This sample's time point: newly diagnosed GD, antithyroid drugs for less than 3 months. There was RNA extracted from PBMCs, and the TCR library was made from it. In building TCR beta libraries, iRepertoire HTBI primers were used together with Arm-PCR of CDR3 regions. TCRdb re-called the multiplex PCR reads with MiXCR, one entry per CDR3 protein. The sample contains approximately 540,000 distinct CDR3 sequences, about 12% of which appear only once. Of note for this clonotype: Its antigen is currently unknown.

The data were also submitted as part of a second study, on T cells in Graves' hyperthyroidism and ophthalmopathy. That work contributes: The HTBI set primed first-round TCR CDR3 RT-PCR.

This clonotype was obtained from a woman in her thirties with Graves disease. The material was peripheral blood mononuclear cells (PBMCs), obtained at new diagnosis, from a patient treated with antithyroid drugs.

CDR3 DNA: TGTGCCAGCAGCTCCCGGCGTCCGGAGACAGGACTCAATCAGCCCCAGCATTTT. Encoded protein: CASSSRRPETGLNQPQHF. The chain links TRBV7-2 to TRBJ1-5, with D possibly TRBD1 on 6 matching bases. Germline CDR1 and CDR2: SGHTA and FQGNSA. V lost 4 bases to trimming and J lost 3 bases, with 22 bases between them. This CDR3 is 18 amino acids long.